This T cell receptor (beta chain) was observed in a study of T cell responses to AZD1222 COVID-19 vaccine. With V trimmed by 5 bases and J by 0 bases, 10 bases remained unmatched. Germline V gene data show CDR1 as SEHNR and CDR2 as FQNEAQ (reference sequence). The CDR3 is 17 residues long. Remarks on this clone: The antigen is unknown.

Whole-study results and caveats: Baseline antibody screening turned up just a handful of seropositive AZD1222 recipients. Repertoires were obtained only post-peak T cell response.

Data came from immunoSEQ multiplex PCR; TCRdb stores just in-frame clones and leaves some out. The sample consists of approximately 140,000 clones, around 89% of them appearing once. The sample consisted of peripheral blood, taken on day 0 of AZD1222 vaccination. The gene calls are TRBV7-9 and TRBJ2-3, with 8 positions matching TRBD1. This receptor was taken from an adult in good health. The CDR3 region is CASSGAGTGSSTDTQYF. The CDR3 coding sequence is TGTGCCAGCAGCGGAGCCGGGACAGGCTCTAGCACAGATACGCAGTATTTT.